This T cell receptor beta chain was sequenced in a study of CD8 T cells in Susac syndrome. Study-level points and caveats: Regarding the TCR sequencing and HLA analysis, the study admitted that a relatively small number of individuals were involved.

V was clipped by 7 bases and J by 1 base, with 10 bases between them. The CDR3 has 13 amino acids. In germline, CDR1 is LGHDT, CDR2 YNNKEL (reference sequence). The authors negatively isolated CD8+ and CD4+ T cells and FACS-enriched TEMRA cells. Concerning this clonotype: Its specificity is not known.

Random hexamers were used to reverse transcribe about 0.5 to 1 ug of RNA. Amplification of the TCR beta CDR3 was carried out by immunoSEQ multiplex PCR, which spanned a total of 54 Vbeta and 13 Jbeta segments. TCRdb called the immunoSEQ multiplex PCR reads again in MiXCR, with one record for every CDR3 protein. The repertoire has about 120,000 distinct CDR3 sequences, around 95% of them found once; the top ten carry 0.098%. Sequencing input: CD4+ T cells from PBMCs. This TCR was sampled from a human donor in good health. The chain combines TRBV3-1 with TRBJ1-1; no clear D gene. The CDR3: CASTPAGNTEAFF. CDR3 nucleotides: TGTGCCAGCACCCCCGCAGGGAACACTGAAGCTTTCTTT.